This T cell receptor (beta chain) was captured in a study of beta chain features in type 1 diabetes (dated by TCRdb to between 2017 and 2018). Regarding the complete study: Patients and healthy donors did not differ in mean age, gender distribution, total cell number or subset yield. A total of 90 million to 140 million sorted cells were examined across all samples, and RNA yield correlated strongly with the number of cells per subset. In the study, TCRB repertoires of sorted circulating CD4+ T cell subsets from recently diagnosed type 1 diabetes patients were compared with those of matched healthy donors. Regulatory and stem cell-like memory subsets were obtained from only 8 patients and roughly 8 healthy donors, while naive and central memory subsets were obtained from all 30 or so donors.

Each donor gave one peripheral blood draw, roughly 0.12 L on average, collected into heparinised tubes. Using a panel that included CD45RO, CCR7, CD25, CD127, CD95 and CD27, naive, central memory, regulatory and stem cell-like memory CD4+ T cells were sorted on a BD FACSAria II. Every sorted population had a purity above 98%. PBMCs were isolated immediately by Lymphoprep density gradient centrifugation and stained directly without culture. So that batch effects would be minimized, each experiment stained and sorted samples in pairs, pairing one healthy donor with one patient. Overall study results and their limits: Shorter templates might be favored by PCR, yet because patient and control samples were amplified and corrected together, any such skew would affect both groups equally. Sequencing cDNA rather than genomic DNA could over-represent highly expressing activated cells, although activation and CD3 levels did not differ between groups. Naive, central memory and regulatory TCRB repertoires appeared more similar among patients than among healthy donors. Fewer insertions and more nucleotide deletions at VDJ recombination sites were observed in patients with type 1 diabetes, implying thymic rearrangement abnormalities. Type 1 diabetes patients showed a moderate but significant shortening of TCRB CDR3 length in all four CD4+ subsets. HLA sub-analyses involved small numbers of individuals, so any influence of HLA type on TCRB rearrangement remained unresolved.

The entire isolated RNA was reverse transcribed using the High Capacity cDNA Reverse Transcription Kit, and thus expressed TCRB transcripts were sequenced. Deep immunoSEQ sequencing was applied to naive, central memory and regulatory T cell samples, giving an average of roughly 3.5 million total reads per sample. Sorted cells were lysed in RLT buffer and RNA was extracted with DNase-treated RNeasy Micro or Mini kits, depending on cell number. Each cell subset was processed separately to prevent cross-contamination, with patient and healthy donor samples processed together. Using the immunoSEQ multiplex PCR, TCRB sequences were amplified from cDNA into 87-bp fragments spanning the CDR3 region. Sequencing of the amplicons was performed on the Illumina HiSeq platform. The paper's processing steps were these. Synthetic template baselines were used to correct PCR bias computationally, reads within Hamming distance 2 were collapsed, and singletons that could not be merged were discarded. Reads were aligned against IMGT so that V, D and J genes, CDR3 length and insertions or deletions at six rearrangement sites could be assigned. Clonotype counts were normalized to sorted cell number within each subset before computing true diversity and Gini coefficients with the tcR R package. The overlap coefficient, calculated on TCRB nucleotide sequences, was used to measure repertoire sharing. The immuneACCESS repertoire file appears here via TCRdb, limited to in-frame rearrangements. These files lack a portion of the clones; in checked studies, under half of the deficit traces to unresolved V genes, and the cause of the others is not known. The V and J calls and clone size come from that table; D and trimming were worked out from the DNA. This sample has some 270,000 clones in its table, and roughly 8% of those were observed once. Together, the top ten hold over 0.8% of the sample.

Of note for this clone: Its target antigen remains unknown. No qualities accompany the bases; no much larger clone lies one base away.

Looking up the germline V gene (reference sequence) yields CDR1 LNHDA and CDR2 SQIVND. Its CDR3 holds 15 amino acids, cysteine through phenylalanine. Only the CDR3 DNA stays, 45 bases, in frame from base 1. The germline ends are 12 bases apart after V is trimmed by 5 bases and J by 2 bases. The sample taken for sequencing was central memory CD4+ T cells from blood. This TCR derives from a woman under 30 in good health. The chain was built from TRBV19 and TRBJ2-2, with no D gene named confidently. The DNA reads as follows: TGTGCCAGTAGTGTACAAGGGCCAAACACCGGGGAGCTGTTTTTT. This is translated as CASSVQGPNTGELFF. With the portions outside the CDR3 filled from the reference TRBV19 and TRBJ2-2 genes, the complete variable region becomes DGGITQSPKYLFRKEGQNVTLSCEQNLNHDAMYWYRQDPGQGLRLIYYSQIVNDFQKGDIAEGYSVSREKKESFPLTVTSAQKNPTAFYLCASSVQGPNTGELFFGEGSRLTVL.